Presented here are 19 T cell receptor beta chains from one specimen sequenced in a study of blood T cell repertoires in COVID-19. Measured with immunoSEQ multiplex PCR; TCRdb has only the in-frame clones, and not every one. The table has 450,000 or so clones, roughly nine tenths seen once. The sample taken for sequencing was peripheral blood. The receptors stem from a man younger than 30 with COVID-19, enrolled during active disease.

V usage is TRBV6-5 and J usage is TRBJ2-2; weak D call: TRBD2 (6 bases). V shed 5 bases and J shed 2 bases, with 12 bases lying between them. Germline values: CDR1 MNHEY, CDR2 SVGAGI. CDR3 length: 15 amino acids. The CDR3 DNA is TGTGCCAGCAGTAACGGACTACTAAACACCGGGGAGCTGTTTTTT. Its protein product is CASSNGLLNTGELFF.

The rearrangement links TRBV24-1 to TRBJ2-3; TRBD2 matches at 13 bases. CDR1 KGHDR and CDR2 SFDVKD come from the germline V gene. The J segment lost 4 bases and the V segment lost 1 base, leaving 10 bases of the junction unmatched. The length of the CDR3 is 19 residues. The DNA for the CDR3 is TGTGCCACCAGTGATTTTGGTGGGACTAGCGGGAATTGGCCAGATACGCAGTATTTT. Protein product: CATSDFGGTSGNWPDTQYF.

The chain combines TRBV19 with TRBJ1-2; the D is unclear. Germline V gene data show CDR1 as LNHDA and CDR2 as SQIVND (reference sequence). The CDR3 runs to 11 residues. V was pared by 6 bases and J by 2 bases, with 4 bases between. CDR3: CASRTNYGYTF. The CDR3 bases are TGTGCCAGTAGGACAAACTATGGCTACACCTTC. The whole variable domain, remainder taken from reference TRBV19 and TRBJ1-2, is DGGITQSPKYLFRKEGQNVTLSCEQNLNHDAMYWYRQDPGQGLRLIYYSQIVNDFQKGDIAEGYSVSREKKESFPLTVTSAQKNPTAFYLCASRTNYGYTFGSGTRLTVV.

A word on this clone: Within the sample, other DNA sequences also encode this same CDR3. The V gene is TRBV5-4, the J gene TRBJ2-1, with 9 bases that match TRBD2. The CDR3 loop spans 16 amino acids. The trim removed 0 bases at V and 7 bases at J, leaving 8 bases unmatched. CDR1 and CDR2 from the germline V gene are SGHNT and YYREEE (reference sequence). This chain's CDR3 is CASSLGAGGPANEQFF. As DNA, the CDR3 is TGTGCCAGCAGCTTGGGGGCGGGGGGGCCAGCGAATGAGCAGTTCTTC.

V usage is TRBV25-1 and J usage is TRBJ2-7, with unresolved D. V shed 3 bases and J shed 2 bases, with 5 bases lying between them. The CDR3 contains 12 residues. The germline gives CDR1 MGHDK, CDR2 SYGVNS. The CDR3 loop reads CASSEAPYEQYF. The DNA for the CDR3 is TGTGCCAGCAGTGAGGCTCCCTACGAGCAGTACTTC.

V usage is TRBV7-8 and J usage is TRBJ2-1; unclear D gene. The CDR3 is 15 residues long. Trimming stripped 1 base from V and 5 bases from J, with 12 bases between. Germline CDR1 SGHVS, CDR2 FQNEAQ. The CDR3 DNA reads as TGTGCCAGCAGCTTAGGGTCCGTGAGTCACAATGAGCAGTTCTTC. Translation: CASSLGSVSHNEQFF.

This clone showed up just once. The CDR3 DNA reads as TGTGCCATCAGTGAGTCCCGGGGACAGGGAATGAACACTGAAGCTTTCTTT. As protein: CAISESRGQGMNTEAFF. The chain is built from TRBV10-3 and TRBJ1-1; 9 positions agree with TRBD1. CDR3 length: 17 residues. V was pared by 0 bases and J by 0 bases, with 5 bases of the junction left unmatched. Germline V CDR1 and CDR2: ENHRY, SYGVKD.

The chain joins TRBV5-5 to TRBJ2-7; TRBD1 matches at 8 bases. Germline CDR1 is SGHKS and CDR2 is YYEKEE (reference sequence). The V gene end was trimmed by 0 bases and the J gene end by 3 bases; junction bases not matched to a gene: 5. The CDR3 totals 15 residues. The CDR3 region is CASSLVRTGRYEQYF. CDR3 nucleotide sequence: TGTGCCAGCAGCTTGGTCCGGACAGGGCGCTACGAGCAGTACTTC.

This chain joins TRBV19 and TRBJ1-1; no definite D call. Trimming cost V 11 bases and J 0 bases, with 10 bases left between them. CDR3 length: 12 amino acids. CDR1 and CDR2 from the germline V gene are LNHDA and SQIVND (reference sequence). The CDR3 DNA reads as TGTGCCTCCCGCGGGCTGAACACTGAAGCTTTCTTT. It codes for CASRGLNTEAFF.

The chain links TRBV5-5 to TRBJ2-7, with a possible D match to TRBD2 (5 bases). V gave up 2 bases and J gave up 2 bases, with 8 bases separating them. This CDR3 is built from 13 residues. Germline lookup yields CDR1 SGHKS and CDR2 YYEKEE (reference sequence). In nucleotides, the CDR3 is TGTGCCAGCAGCTTACGGGAAGCCTACGAGCAGTACTTC. It yields the protein CASSLREAYEQYF.

The J gene is TRBJ1-1, the V gene TRBV19; D is uncertain. Germline CDR1 and CDR2: LNHDA and SQIVND (reference sequence). V was clipped by 6 bases and J by 1 base, with 12 bases between them. CDR3 length equals 14 residues. CDR3 protein: CASSYPRRNTEAFF. As DNA, the CDR3 is TGTGCCAGTAGCTACCCCCGTAGGAACACTGAAGCTTTCTTT.

V and J are TRBV7-3 and TRBJ2-1; 10 bases fit TRBD2. V shed 4 bases, J shed 4 bases, and the junction held 16 bases outside the gene matches. Germline CDR1 and CDR2: SGHTA and FQGTGA. CDR3 length: 19 residues. The CDR3 loop reads CASSSESPTLAGVYNEQFF. The DNA for the CDR3 is TGTGCCAGCAGCTCCGAATCACCAACCCTAGCGGGAGTGTACAATGAGCAGTTCTTC.

The genes are TRBV5-4 and TRBJ2-5, with 10 bases identical to TRBD2. CDR3 size: 16 residues. J gave up 4 bases and V 2 bases, and 8 bases lay outside the gene matches. CDR1 is SGHNT, CDR2 YYREEE, per germline (reference sequence). Here the CDR3 reads CASSFQSGGAGETQYF. The CDR3 DNA reads TGTGCCAGCAGCTTTCAAAGCGGGGGGGCGGGAGAGACCCAGTACTTC.

The V and J genes are TRBV19 and TRBJ2-3, with a weak D call TRBD2 (6 bases). The germline CDR1 and CDR2 sequences are LNHDA and SQIVND (reference sequence). V lost 6 bases to trimming and J lost 1 base, with 11 bases between them. CDR3 length: 14 residues. CDR3 DNA: TGTGCCAGTAGGTGGCGGGGACGCACAGATACGCAGTATTTT. It specifies CASRWRGRTDTQYF.

This chain joins TRBV23-1 and TRBJ1-5; 7 nucleotides agree with TRBD1. TRBV23-1 is an ORF, with its function uncertain. The trim removed 4 bases at V and 5 bases at J, leaving 5 bases unmatched. CDR3 length: 14 residues. This CDR3 is CASSRTGAYQPQHF. Written as DNA, the CDR3 is TGCGCCAGCAGTCGCACAGGGGCTTATCAGCCCCAGCATTTT.

The CDR3 is CASSFTSGYNEQFF. The DNA of the CDR3 is TGTGCCAGCAGCTTCACTAGCGGTTACAATGAGCAGTTCTTC. This chain connects TRBV2 to TRBJ2-1, with 8 bases aligning to TRBD2. V dropped 6 bases and J dropped 4; count of bases not matched to a gene: 5. This CDR3 has 14 amino acids. Looked up from germline, CDR1 is SNHLY and CDR2 is FYNNEI.

The V gene is TRBV7-7, the J gene TRBJ2-3, with D possibly being TRBD1 (5 bases). Germline V gene sequence: CDR1 SSHAT, CDR2 FNYEAQ (reference sequence). The CDR3 consists of 13 residues. Deletions cut 2 bases from V and 5 bases from J, with 8 bases between. The CDR3 region is CASSLLQGDTQYF. CDR3 nucleotide sequence: TGTGCCAGCAGCTTACTCCAGGGAGATACGCAGTATTTT.

This clone was recorded only once. V and J are TRBV19 and TRBJ1-1, with 7 positions matching TRBD1. This CDR3 has 18 residues. The ends lost 4 bases at V and 0 bases at J; junction bases unmatched: 14. Germline V lookup: CDR1 LNHDA, CDR2 SQIVND (reference sequence). The CDR3 DNA sequence: TGTGCCAGTAGTAAGGGGACAGCCACTTCGACGATGAACACTGAAGCTTTCTTT. Amino acid sequence: CASSKGTATSTMNTEAFF.

The V call is TRBV19, the J call TRBJ2-1; TRBD1 might be the D (5 bases). This CDR3 has 15 amino acids. The V end was cut by 7 bases, the J end by 0 bases, with 13 bases between. Germline CDR1 is LNHDA and CDR2 is SQIVND (reference sequence). CDR3 DNA: TGTGCCAGTACCTGGGGCGGAAGCTCCTACAATGAGCAGTTCTTC. Translated: CASTWGGSSYNEQFF.